This passage covers 27 T cell receptor beta chains from one sample sequenced in a study of patients and donors after allogeneic stem cell transplantation. In TCRdb, the RT-PCR reads were re-called with MiXCR into one record per CDR3 protein. The sample holds about a million distinct CDR3 sequences, roughly 18% seen once. Specimen: blood, either unsorted or a sorted T cell fraction (not recorded which). These receptors all come from a human donor who was either an allogeneic HSCT recipient or a stem cell or donor lymphocyte infusion donor (not recorded which). It is not recorded whose cells these are; they may come from a transplant donor.

This clonotype has only a few counts. The chain carries TRBV11-3 and TRBJ2-1, with D unclear. Germline CDR1 SGHNT, CDR2 YENEEA. Deletions cut 5 bases from V and 3 bases from J, with 11 bases between. CDR3 size: 14 residues. The CDR3 here is CASSPSSRYNEQFF. The CDR3 DNA is TGTGCCAGCAGCCCTTCTAGTCGCTACAATGAGCAGTTCTTC.

The chain couples TRBV5-6 to TRBJ2-3; tentative D call: TRBD1 (5 bases). CDR1 and CDR2 from the germline V gene are SGHDT and YYEEEE. The CDR3 runs to 15 residues. Trimming left V 4 bases short and J 3 bases short, with 15 bases between. The chain's CDR3 is CASSPPGRVTDTQYF. The CDR3 DNA follows: TGTGCCAGCAGCCCCCCGGGCAGGGTAACAGATACGCAGTATTTT.

This clonotype has just one count. One end of the junction is discordant with germline, which a read error may explain. The V call is TRBV7-9, the J call TRBJ2-1; 10 bases line up with TRBD2. The CDR3 covers 15 residues. Germline values: CDR1 SEHNR, CDR2 FQNEAQ (reference sequence). The CDR3 region is CASSLAKAGGPGSVF. The CDR3 DNA follows: TGTGCCAGCAGCTTAGCGAAAGCGGGAGGGCCGGGATCGGTCTTC.

The chain joins TRBV4-2 to TRBJ2-5; TRBD1 matches at 7 bases. Germline V gene data show CDR1 as LGHNA and CDR2 as YNFKEQ. Trimming cost V 6 bases and J 3 bases; bases outside gene matches: 13. The CDR3 sequence is 16 residues long. Here the CDR3 reads CASSYGVDRRKETQYF. DNA for the CDR3: TGTGCCAGCAGTTACGGTGTGGACAGGCGCAAAGAGACCCAGTACTTC.

This clonotype showed up just a few times. The gene calls are TRBV24-1 and TRBJ1-2, with D perhaps TRBD1 (5 bases). With 5 bases removed from V and 6 bases from J, the gap between germline ends came to 12 bases. The CDR3 sequence is 13 residues long. Germline lookup yields CDR1 KGHDR and CDR2 SFDVKD. The CDR3 DNA follows: TGTGCCACCAGTGCCCCAGGGTTTAATGGCTACACCTTC. This gives the protein CATSAPGFNGYTF.

This clonotype has just a few counts. The chain carries TRBV5-6 and TRBJ2-6; D is ambiguous. The CDR3 contains 15 residues. From germline, CDR1 is SGHDT and CDR2 YYEEEE. With 6 bases removed from V and 1 base from J, the gap between germline ends came to 11 bases. CDR3 in amino acids: CASTPVGSGANVLTF. The CDR3 DNA sequence: TGTGCCAGCACCCCGGTAGGGTCTGGGGCCAACGTCCTGACTTTC.

The genes are TRBV5-1 and TRBJ1-2; a weak D match, TRBD1 (5 bases). This CDR3 has 14 residues. Germline V gene lookup returns CDR1 SGHRS and CDR2 YFSETQ. The V and J ends lost 2 bases and 4 bases respectively, with 12 bases between them. CDR3 sequence reads: CASSLPGPSYGYTF. The CDR3 region has the DNA TGCGCCAGCAGCTTACCGGGACCCAGCTATGGCTACACCTTC.

The chain is built from TRBV12-3 or TRBV12-4 and TRBJ1-1, with D tentatively TRBD1 (5 bases). V dropped 5 bases and J dropped 7 bases, with 26 bases sitting between them. The length of the CDR3 is 17 residues. The CDR3: CASSPLRGGGLGNEAFF. CDR3 coding DNA: TGTGCCAGCAGTCCGCTGAGGGGCGGGGGATTAGGTAATGAAGCTTTCTTT.

A few counts support this clonotype. The rearrangement links TRBV3-1 to TRBJ1-5, with D uncertain. With 1 base removed from V and 4 bases from J, the gap between germline ends came to 8 bases. Germline V lookup: CDR1 LGHDT, CDR2 YNNKEL (reference sequence). There are 14 residues in the CDR3. The CDR3 DNA follows: TGTGCCAGCAGCCAAGGGTCATTGAATCAGCCCCAGCATTTT. It codes for CASSQGSLNQPQHF. Variable domain in full (rest from reference TRBV3-1 and TRBJ1-5): DTAVSQTPKYLVTQMGNDKSIKCEQNLGHDTMYWYKQDSKKFLKIMFSYNNKELIINETVPNRFSPKSPDKAHLNLHINSLELGDSAVYFCASSQGSLNQPQHFGDGTRLSIL.

This clonotype was detected only a few times. The chain recombines TRBV27 with TRBJ1-5, with TRBD1 as a possible D gene (5 bases). Trimming pared 0 bases from V and 4 bases from J, leaving 13 bases between. From germline, CDR1 is MNHEY and CDR2 SMNVEV (reference sequence). The CDR3 has 16 residues. CDR3 residues: CASSLSGRVLNQPQHF. The DNA for the CDR3 is TGTGCCAGCAGTTTATCGGGCAGGGTTCTGAATCAGCCCCAGCATTTT.

The chain links TRBV11-2 to TRBJ1-6; D remains ambiguous. Germline V lookup: CDR1 SGHAT, CDR2 FQNNGV. This CDR3 is 13 amino acids long. The V gene lost 4 bases and the J gene lost 12 bases, with 13 bases spanning the gap. CDR3 sequence reads: CASSYKIGEPLHF. The CDR3 region has the DNA TGTGCCAGCAGCTATAAGATCGGGGAACCCCTCCACTTT.

The chain uses TRBV2 and TRBJ2-7; D gene uncertain. V was trimmed by 8 bases and J by 3 bases, leaving 11 bases between them. The CDR3 consists of 12 residues. Per the germline V gene, CDR1 is SNHLY and CDR2 is FYNNEI. CDR3 nucleotides: TGTGCCAGCCTTACTGAAGTCTACGAGCAGTACTTC. Protein: CASLTEVYEQYF.

V gene TRBV10-3 combines with J gene TRBJ1-1; 8 bases are a match to TRBD1. CDR3 length: 14 amino acids. Per germline, CDR1 ENHRY and CDR2 SYGVKD. V shed 5 bases, J shed 1 base, and the junction held 3 bases outside the gene matches. The CDR3, as DNA: TGTGCCATCAGTAGGACAGGGAAGAACACTGAAGCTTTCTTT. Its protein is CAISRTGKNTEAFF.

The V call is TRBV12-3 or TRBV12-4, the J call TRBJ2-7; D is perhaps TRBD1 (6 bases). The CDR3 sequence is 14 residues long. V dropped 3 bases and J dropped 4 bases, with 13 bases sitting between them. CDR3 residues: CASSFEQGPYEQYF. CDR3 in DNA: TGTGCCAGCAGTTTTGAACAGGGTCCGTACGAGCAGTACTTC.

The chain combines TRBV14 with TRBJ1-4, with 10 bases identical to TRBD1. The V segment lost 4 bases and the J segment 8 bases; nucleotides outside the gene matches: 7. The CDR3 consists of 15 residues. From germline, CDR1 is SGHDN and CDR2 FVKESK. In DNA form, the CDR3 reads TGTGCCAGCAGCCGACGACAGGGGGCCAAAGAAAAACTGTTTTTT. Residues: CASSRRQGAKEKLFF.

The CDR3 reads CASSSDSGSYTF. CDR3 sequence (DNA): TGTGCCAGCAGCTCCGATTCCGGAAGCTACACCTTC. V and J are TRBV7-3 and TRBJ1-2; no reliable D call. With 4 bases removed from V and 9 bases from J, the gap between germline ends came to 12 bases. CDR1 and CDR2 (germline): SGHTA, FQGTGA. The CDR3 sequence is 12 residues long.

This clonotype has just a few counts. The gene calls are TRBV6-1 and TRBJ1-1; maybe TRBD1 (5 bases). The germline V and J ends were trimmed by 6 bases and 2 bases, with 16 bases remaining between them. There are 15 residues in the CDR3. Germline CDR1 is MNHNS and CDR2 is SASEGT. CDR3 nucleotides: TGTGCCAGCAGCCGGGACTTGGGGGGAAACACTGAAGCTTTCTTT. Its translation: CASSRDLGGNTEAFF.

The chain has TRBV20-1 and TRBJ2-7, with TRBD2 matching 14 bases. The CDR3 is made up of 14 amino acids. V lost 5 bases, J lost 3 bases, and 3 bases stayed unmatched. Per germline, CDR1 DFQATT and CDR2 SNEGSKA (reference sequence). The CDR3 reads CSAHGTSGSYEQYF. CDR3 DNA sequence: TGCAGTGCTCATGGGACTAGCGGGAGCTACGAGCAGTACTTC.

The rearrangement joins TRBV2 to TRBJ2-1; 9 bases are a match to TRBD2. V dropped 5 bases and J dropped 7; count of bases not matched to a gene: 3. The CDR3 has 13 residues. CDR1 and CDR2 (germline): SNHLY, FYNNEI. The CDR3 protein is CASSTGLANEQFF. In nucleotides, the CDR3 is TGTGCCAGCAGTACTGGACTAGCGAATGAGCAGTTCTTC.

The V gene is TRBV29-1, the J gene TRBJ2-7, with D maybe TRBD2 (6 bases). Germline-derived CDR1 and CDR2 are SQVTM and ANQGSEA. The germline V and J ends were trimmed by 7 bases and 0 bases, with 13 bases remaining between them. The length of the CDR3 is 13 residues. The CDR3 loop is CSATGGVSYEQYF. DNA of the CDR3: TGCAGCGCGACCGGGGGAGTCTCCTACGAGCAGTACTTC.

In the case of this clonotype: A much bigger clone sits one base away, suggesting this may be a read error. This chain connects TRBV20-1 to TRBJ1-3; no definite D call. The CDR3 covers 14 residues. In germline, CDR1 is DFQATT, CDR2 SNEGSKA (reference sequence). The CDR3 DNA is TGCAGTGCTCAAAAGGGCCGGAATGGAAACACCAAATATTTT. Protein: CSAQKGRNGNTKYF.

This clonotype was counted only a few times. The CDR3 sequence is CASSVDIRTSDTQYF. CDR3 bases: TGTGCCAGCAGCGTGGACATTCGGACTTCAGATACGCAGTATTTT. This chain joins TRBV9 and TRBJ2-3; the D gene could be TRBD1 or TRBD2 (5 bases each). The CDR3 extends over 15 amino acids. Trimming stripped 2 bases from V and 4 bases from J, with 14 bases between. CDR1 and CDR2 from the germline V gene are SGDLS and YYNGEE. The full variable domain, rest sourced from reference TRBV9 and TRBJ2-3, is DSGVTQTPKHLITATGQRVTLRCSPRSGDLSVYWYQQSLDQGLQFLIQYYNGEERAKGNILERFSAQQFPDLHSELNLSSLELGDSALYFCASSVDIRTSDTQYFGPGTRLTVL.

The chain couples TRBV18 to TRBJ1-1; D is undetermined. This CDR3 comprises 15 residues. V was trimmed by 6 bases and J by 0 bases, leaving 14 bases between them. Germline V lookup: CDR1 KGHSH, CDR2 LQKENI. This chain's CDR3 is CASSPSGSMNTEAFF. DNA for the CDR3: TGTGCCAGCTCCCCCAGTGGCAGTATGAACACTGAAGCTTTCTTT. The variable domain in full, completed from reference TRBV18 and TRBJ1-1, reads NAGVMQNPRHLVRRRGQEARLRCSPMKGHSHVYWYRQLPEEGLKFMVYLQKENIIDESGMPKERFSAEFPKEGPSILRIQQVVRGDSAAYFCASSPSGSMNTEAFFGQGTRLTVV.

This chain links TRBV5-1 with TRBJ1-6; TRBD1 aligns across 11 bases. Trimming took 4 bases from V and 10 from J; bases not matched to a gene: 7. The germline gives CDR1 SGHRS, CDR2 YFSETQ. This CDR3 region has 15 residues. The CDR3 DNA reads as TGCGCCAGCAGCAAGACGGGACAGGGGGACTCACCCCTCCACTTT. Translation gives CASSKTGQGDSPLHF.

This rearrangement joins TRBV20-1 to TRBJ2-1; 7 bases fit TRBD2. In germline, CDR1 is DFQATT, CDR2 SNEGSKA (reference sequence). Trimming at V came to 6 bases and at J to 6 bases, leaving 11 bases not matched to a gene. The CDR3 is made up of 14 amino acids. CDR3 protein: CSAPAAGFINEQFF. For the CDR3, the DNA is TGCAGTGCCCCCGCAGCGGGGTTTATCAATGAGCAGTTCTTC.

This clonotype appeared many times. Here the CDR3 reads CASSPQGDGEAFF. The CDR3 region has the DNA TGCGCCAGCAGCCCTCAAGGGGACGGTGAAGCTTTCTTT. This chain connects TRBV5-1 to TRBJ1-1; TRBD1 is a possible D gene (5 bases). V dropped 4 bases and J dropped 7 bases, with 14 bases sitting between them. Germline values: CDR1 SGHRS, CDR2 YFSETQ. CDR3 length: 13 amino acids. Variable domain in full (rest from reference TRBV5-1 and TRBJ1-1): KAGVTQTPRYLIKTRGQQVTLSCSPISGHRSVSWYQQTPGQGLQFLFEYFSETQRNKGNFPGRFSGRQFSNSRSEMNVSTLELGDSALYLCASSPQGDGEAFFGQGTRLTVV.

This clonotype was found a few times. This chain uses TRBV5-1 with TRBJ2-1; 9 bases align to TRBD2. Losses at the gene ends were 0 bases for V and 7 bases for J; bases not matched to a gene: 5. Germline V gene data show CDR1 as SGHRS and CDR2 as YFSETQ. The CDR3 spans 15 residues. CDR3: CASSLGQREANEQFF. The CDR3 bases are TGCGCCAGCAGCTTGGGACAGCGGGAGGCGAATGAGCAGTTCTTC.